One and the same sample provided the 14 T cell receptor beta chains below, sequenced in a study of blood T cell repertoires in COVID-19. The protocol was immunoSEQ multiplex PCR, while the TCRdb copy is restricted to in-frame clones and leaves out a portion. The table has about 200,000 clones, approximately 85% seen once. The sample was peripheral blood. These receptors all stem from a woman aged 70 to 79 with COVID-19, enrolled during active disease.

This rearrangement joins TRBV5-4 to TRBJ2-1; 7 bases are a match to TRBD2. Trimming took 0 bases from V and 7 from J; bases not matched to a gene: 1. Germline CDR1 and CDR2: SGHNT and YYREEE (reference sequence). This CDR3 is 13 amino acids long. As DNA, the CDR3 is TGTGCCAGCAGCTTGGCCGGGGGGAATGAGCAGTTCTTC. This translates into CASSLAGGNEQFF.

The chain has TRBV4-3 and TRBJ2-1; 11 nucleotides align to TRBD2. V lost 1 base and J lost 5; bases outside the gene matches: 1. CDR1 is LGHNA and CDR2 is YSLEER in the germline V gene. The CDR3 has 15 residues. In nucleotides, the CDR3 is TGCGCCAGCAGCCAAGGGGGACTAGCGGACAATGAGCAGTTCTTC. It encodes CASSQGGLADNEQFF.

The chain recombines TRBV3-1 (or the pseudogene TRBV3-2) with TRBJ1-5, with a tentative D call TRBD1 (5 bases). Germline loops: CDR1 LGHDT, CDR2 YNNKEL (reference sequence). The CDR3 contains 15 residues. V was clipped by 1 base and J by 6 bases, with 13 bases between them. In DNA form, the CDR3 reads TGTGCCAGCAGCCAAGTTGATCAGGGCGGTCAGCCCCAGCATTTT. This translates into CASSQVDQGGQPQHF.

CDR3 protein: CASRLANAFGSITGELFF. For the CDR3, the DNA is TGTGCCAGCAGGCTGGCCAACGCGTTCGGGTCGATCACCGGGGAGCTGTTTTTT. V and J are TRBV2 and TRBJ2-2; D is ambiguous. Trimming pared 6 bases from V and 4 bases from J, leaving 24 bases between. Germline lookup yields CDR1 SNHLY and CDR2 FYNNEI. The CDR3 covers 18 residues.

The rearrangement joins TRBV15 to TRBJ2-7, with 7 bases lining up with TRBD2. CDR3 length: 15 residues. Per the germline V gene, CDR1 is LNHNV and CDR2 is YYDKDF (reference sequence). J was trimmed by 4 bases and V by 0 bases; bases with no gene match: 6. CDR3 sequence: CATSRDYSGKYEQYF. Written as DNA, the CDR3 is TGTGCCACCAGCAGAGATTACAGCGGGAAGTACGAGCAGTACTTC.

This clone was observed once. The chain has TRBV19 and TRBJ1-2; TRBD1 matches at 12 bases. There are 13 residues in the CDR3. The germline V gene encodes CDR1 LNHDA and CDR2 SQIVND (reference sequence). Trimming at V came to 10 bases and at J to 7 bases, leaving 7 bases not matched to a gene. CDR3 coding DNA: TGTGCCACCCTGGGACAGGGGGCGAGTGGCTACACCTTC. It encodes CATLGQGASGYTF.

The chain employs TRBV15 and TRBJ2-5; tentative D call: TRBD2 (6 bases). Germline lookup yields CDR1 LNHNV and CDR2 YYDKDF (reference sequence). The V gene lost 0 bases and the J gene lost 5 bases, with 10 bases spanning the gap. The CDR3 spans 14 residues. CDR3: CATSRDIGGETQYF. The CDR3 region has the DNA TGTGCCACCAGCAGAGATATCGGAGGGGAGACCCAGTACTTC.

J is TRBJ1-1 and V is TRBV5-6; 12 bases match TRBD1. CDR3 length equals 15 residues. V shed 4 bases, J shed 10 bases, and the junction held 11 bases outside the gene matches. In germline, CDR1 is SGHDT, CDR2 YYEEEE. The CDR3 DNA sequence: TGTGCCAGCAGCCGCCGGGACAGGGGGCCAGTCGGAGCTTTCTTT. Encoded protein: CASSRRDRGPVGAFF.

The chain combines TRBV3-1 (or the pseudogene TRBV3-2) with TRBJ2-7, with D maybe TRBD1 (5 bases). The CDR3 is 14 amino acids. Trimming removed 0 bases at V and 3 bases at J, with 9 bases between. Germline V CDR1 and CDR2: LGHDT, YNNKEL (reference sequence). CDR3 bases: TGTGCCAGCAGCCAAGATAGGGGCTTCTACGAGCAGTACTTC. It encodes CASSQDRGFYEQYF.

The chain combines TRBV18 with TRBJ2-3; D might be TRBD1 (5 bases). V was shortened by 2 bases and J by 2 bases, with 8 bases between the two germline ends. Germline-derived CDR1 and CDR2 are KGHSH and LQKENI. The CDR3 is made up of 14 amino acids. The CDR3 is CASSPKGSTDTQYF. The DNA for the CDR3 is TGTGCCAGCTCACCAAAGGGGTCCACAGATACGCAGTATTTT.

This chain links TRBV6-4 with TRBJ2-1; 7 bases match TRBD2. J was trimmed by 7 bases and V by 3 bases; bases with no gene match: 3. From germline, CDR1 is MRHNA and CDR2 SNTAGT. This CDR3 spans 13 amino acids. CDR3 DNA sequence: TGTGCCAGCAGTGAGGTTAGCGGGAATGAGCAGTTCTTC. Amino acid sequence: CASSEVSGNEQFF.

Note on this clone: Germline is not matched at one junction end, which may reflect a read error. The chain recombines TRBV14 with TRBJ2-2, with 8 bases identical to TRBD2. The CDR3 runs 16 residues. Germline CDR1 is SGHDN and CDR2 is FVKESK. CDR3 coding DNA: TGTGCCAGCAGCCAATTCCGACAGGCCCTTAGCGGGAAGCTGTTTTTT. Its protein product is CASSQFRQALSGKLFF.

This chain joins TRBV13 and TRBJ2-1, with 9 positions matching TRBD2. V shed 3 bases and J 6 bases; nucleotides not matched to a gene: 12. Germline V CDR1 and CDR2: PRHDT, FYEKMQ (reference sequence). The CDR3 contains 17 residues. CDR3 region: CASSLSFSGLAFNEQFF. CDR3 DNA sequence: TGTGCCAGCAGCTTGAGTTTTTCGGGACTAGCATTCAATGAGCAGTTCTTC.

The chain recombines TRBV7-2 with TRBJ2-1; maybe TRBD1 (5 bases). V lost 2 bases to trimming and J lost 8 bases, with 13 bases between them. The germline gives CDR1 SGHTA, CDR2 FQGNSA. The CDR3 sequence is 14 residues long. The CDR3 DNA is TGTGCCAGCAGCTTACAGGGCACAATCGATGAGCAGTTCTTC. It translates to CASSLQGTIDEQFF.